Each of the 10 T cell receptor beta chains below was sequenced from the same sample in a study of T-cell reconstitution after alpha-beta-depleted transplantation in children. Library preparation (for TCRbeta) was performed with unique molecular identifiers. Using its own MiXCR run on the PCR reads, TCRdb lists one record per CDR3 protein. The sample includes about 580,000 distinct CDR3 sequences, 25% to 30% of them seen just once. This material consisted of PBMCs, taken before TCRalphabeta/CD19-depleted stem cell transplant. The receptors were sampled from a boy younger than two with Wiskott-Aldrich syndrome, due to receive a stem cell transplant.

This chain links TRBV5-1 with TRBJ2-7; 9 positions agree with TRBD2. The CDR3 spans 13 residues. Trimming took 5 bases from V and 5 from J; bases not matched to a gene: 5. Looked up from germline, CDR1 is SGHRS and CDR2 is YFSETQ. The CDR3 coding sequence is TGCGCCAGCAGGGCGAAGCGGGAGGACGAGCAGTACTTC. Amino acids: CASRAKREDEQYF.

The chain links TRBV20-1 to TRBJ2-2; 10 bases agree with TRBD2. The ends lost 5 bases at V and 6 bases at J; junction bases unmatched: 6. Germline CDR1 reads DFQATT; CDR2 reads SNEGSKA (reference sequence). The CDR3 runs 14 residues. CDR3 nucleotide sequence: TGCAGTGCTCAGCGGGAGGGCCTCGCCGGGGAGCTGTTTTTT. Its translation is CSAQREGLAGELFF.

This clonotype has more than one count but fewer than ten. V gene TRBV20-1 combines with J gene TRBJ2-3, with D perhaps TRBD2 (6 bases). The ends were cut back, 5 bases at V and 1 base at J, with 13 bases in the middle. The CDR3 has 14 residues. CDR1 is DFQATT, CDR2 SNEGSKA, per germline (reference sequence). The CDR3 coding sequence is TGCAGTGCTTTCCGGGGGAGTCGCACAGATACGCAGTATTTT. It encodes CSAFRGSRTDTQYF.

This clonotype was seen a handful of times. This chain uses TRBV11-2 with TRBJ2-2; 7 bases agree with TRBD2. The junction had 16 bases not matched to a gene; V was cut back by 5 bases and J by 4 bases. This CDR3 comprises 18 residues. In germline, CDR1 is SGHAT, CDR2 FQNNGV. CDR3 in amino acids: CASSALSGYARTTGELFF. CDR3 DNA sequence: TGTGCCAGCAGCGCCCTTAGCGGGTATGCCAGGACCACCGGGGAGCTGTTTTTT.

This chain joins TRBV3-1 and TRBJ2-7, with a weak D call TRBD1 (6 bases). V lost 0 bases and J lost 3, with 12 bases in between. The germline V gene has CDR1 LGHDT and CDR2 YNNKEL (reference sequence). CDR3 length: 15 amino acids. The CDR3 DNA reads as TGTGCCAGCAGCCAAGAATTGGGGGCCGTCTACGAGCAGTACTTC. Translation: CASSQELGAVYEQYF.

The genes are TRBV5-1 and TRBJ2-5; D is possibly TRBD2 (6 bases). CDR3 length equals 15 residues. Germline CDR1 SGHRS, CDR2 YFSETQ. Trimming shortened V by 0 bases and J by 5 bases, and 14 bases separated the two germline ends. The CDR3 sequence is CASSLAGLALETQYF. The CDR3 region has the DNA TGCGCCAGCAGCTTGGCCGGGCTAGCGTTGGAGACCCAGTACTTC.

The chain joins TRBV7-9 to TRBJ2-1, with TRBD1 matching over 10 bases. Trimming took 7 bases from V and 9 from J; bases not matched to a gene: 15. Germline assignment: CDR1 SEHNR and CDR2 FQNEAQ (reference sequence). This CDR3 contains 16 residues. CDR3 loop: CASTLGTGAQEGEQFF. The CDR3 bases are TGTGCCAGCACCTTGGGGACAGGGGCGCAGGAAGGTGAGCAGTTCTTC.

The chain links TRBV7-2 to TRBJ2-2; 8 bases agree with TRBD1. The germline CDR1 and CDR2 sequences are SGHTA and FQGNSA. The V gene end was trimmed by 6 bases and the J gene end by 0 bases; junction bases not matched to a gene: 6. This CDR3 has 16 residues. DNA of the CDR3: TGTGCCAGCAGTTTACAGGGGGTAGCGAACACCGGGGAGCTGTTTTTT. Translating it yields CASSLQGVANTGELFF.

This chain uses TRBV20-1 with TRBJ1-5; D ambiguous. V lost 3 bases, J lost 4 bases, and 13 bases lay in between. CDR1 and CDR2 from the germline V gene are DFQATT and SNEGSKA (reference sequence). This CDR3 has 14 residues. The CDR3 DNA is TGCAGTGCTAGTAGTGGCAGGTTAAATCAGCCCCAGCATTTT. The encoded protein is CSASSGRLNQPQHF.

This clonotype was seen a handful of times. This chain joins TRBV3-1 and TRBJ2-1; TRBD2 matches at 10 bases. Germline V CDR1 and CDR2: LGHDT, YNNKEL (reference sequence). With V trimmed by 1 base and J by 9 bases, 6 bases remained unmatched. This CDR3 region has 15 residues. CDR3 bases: TGTGCCAGCAGCCAAGGTCTAGCGGGAGAGGGTGAGCAGTTCTTC. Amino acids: CASSQGLAGEGEQFF.